The source of this TCR beta chain is a study of shared clonotypes between healthy human individuals. Study results and limitations: Limited genetic and exposure-history diversity came from having few donors.

This clone was counted many times. No antigen is known for it. This CDR3 region has 14 residues. Germline CDR1 is SGHNT and CDR2 is YYREEE (reference sequence). V lost 3 bases and J 1 base, leaving 10 bases between the germline ends. Original data processing: ImmunoSEQ gave junction-only sequences without quality scores, so filtering differed. Method: immunoSEQ multiplex PCR; TCRdb's copy keeps in-frame clones and lacks some. V and J calls and clone size come straight from that table; D and trimming were deduced from the DNA. The sample yields a few hundred thousand clones, roughly 80% seen once. The sample consisted of PBMCs. The chain recombines TRBV5-4 with TRBJ2-5; tentative D call: TRBD2 (6 bases). The source is a woman in her 40s in good health. Some clones in this sample may be carry-over from other donors' samples. The CDR3 spells CASSSTSFQETQYF. The CDR3, as DNA: TGTGCCAGCAGCTCTACTAGCTTCCAAGAGACCCAGTACTTC.